The TCR beta chain under discussion was sequenced for a study of beta chain features in type 1 diabetes (dated by TCRdb to the late 2010s). In the study overall: Patients and healthy donors did not differ in mean age, gender distribution, total cell number or subset yield. A total of 90 million to 140 million sorted cells were examined across all samples, and RNA yield correlated strongly with the number of cells per subset. The study compared the TCRB repertoires of sorted circulating CD4+ T cell subsets in recently diagnosed type 1 diabetes patients with those in matched healthy donors. Regulatory and stem cell-like memory subsets were obtained from only 8 patients and about 8 healthy donors, while naive and central memory subsets were obtained from all 30 or so donors.

About this clone itself: There is no known antigen for this receptor. No much larger clonotype is one base removed from it; base qualities were not supplied.

The entire isolated RNA was reverse transcribed using the High Capacity cDNA Reverse Transcription Kit, and thus expressed TCRB transcripts were sequenced. Deep immunoSEQ sequencing was applied to naive, central memory and regulatory T cell samples, giving an average of roughly 3.5 million total reads per sample. Sorted cells were lysed in RLT buffer and RNA was extracted with DNase-treated RNeasy Micro or Mini kits, depending on cell number. Each cell subset was processed on its own to prevent cross-contamination, while patient and healthy donor samples were processed together. The immunoSEQ multiplex PCR was used to amplify TCRB sequences from cDNA, yielding 87-bp fragments that span the CDR3 region. The amplicons were sequenced using the Illumina HiSeq platform. The authors' pipeline ran thus. PCR bias was corrected computationally using synthetic template baselines, and reads within Hamming distance 2 were collapsed, with unmergeable singletons discarded. By aligning reads against IMGT, V, D and J genes, CDR3 length, and insertions or deletions at six rearrangement sites were assigned. Within each subset, clonotype counts were normalized to sorted cell number, and only after that were true diversity and Gini coefficients computed with the tcR R package. Repertoire sharing was quantified using the overlap coefficient calculated on TCRB nucleotide sequences. As a proxy for the pre-selection repertoire, out-of-frame TCRB sequences from naive cells were analyzed. TCRdb retrieved this table from immuneACCESS and kept in-frame rearrangements only. Not all clones are present; in checked studies, unresolved V genes account for under half, and no reason is known for the remainder. The DNA gave D and trimming, while V, J and clone size come from that table. The sample yields over 200,000 clones; about a tenth were counted once. The ten largest clones represent over 0.015% of the sample.

Study-wide findings and limitations: Naive, central memory and regulatory TCRB repertoires appeared more similar among patients than among healthy donors. Because cDNA rather than genomic DNA was sequenced, highly expressing activated cells could have been over-represented, although no difference in activation and CD3 levels was found between groups. Because small numbers of individuals were included in the HLA sub-analyses, any influence of HLA type on TCRB rearrangement was left unresolved. PCR may preferentially amplify shorter templates, but because patient and control samples were amplified and corrected together, any resulting skew would affect both groups equally. In all four CD4+ subsets, TCRB CDR3 length was moderately but significantly shorter in type 1 diabetes patients. At VDJ recombination sites, patients with type 1 diabetes made fewer insertions and deleted more nucleotides, a pattern implying thymic rearrangement abnormalities.

Each donor gave one peripheral blood draw, averaging around 0.11 L, which was collected into heparinised tubes. Using a panel that included CD45RO, CCR7, CD25, CD127, CD95 and CD27, naive, central memory, regulatory and stem cell-like memory CD4+ T cells were sorted on a BD FACSAria II. Purity was above 98% for every sorted population. Right away, PBMCs were isolated by Lymphoprep density gradient centrifugation and were stained directly, with no culture step. So that batch effects would be minimized, each experiment stained and sorted samples in pairs, pairing one healthy donor with one patient. The CDR3, from cysteine to phenylalanine, totals 14 residues. Of all the DNA, just the CDR3 is kept, 42 bases in frame from base 1. Per the germline V gene (reference sequence), SEHNR is the CDR1 and FQNEAQ is the CDR2. Trimming takes 5 bases off V and 8 bases off J; junction bases not matched to a gene: 6.

The clonotype comes from a man in his thirties or forties with type 1 diabetes. Material for sequencing was naive CD4+ T cells from blood. In light of the paper, this sample's cell subset or site label describes: true naive CD4+ T cells. The rearrangement combines TRBV7-9 with TRBJ1-4; 9 of the junction bases match TRBD1. The base sequence is TGTGCCAGCAGCCCGGACAGGGGAAACGAAAAACTGTTTTTT. Translated, it reads CASSPDRGNEKLFF.